This TCR beta chain came from a study of molecular identifiers for immune sequencing clone quantification. Whole-study context: Naive CD8 cell RNA, from around 20,000 or 100,000 cells, was split five ways in replicates, with four sequenced.

Regarding the study as a whole: Reports indicate spiked Jurkat TCR RNA from one cell could be found among roughly 950,000 naive cells.

Looked up from germline, CDR1 is SGHDT and CDR2 is YYEEEE. V lost 0 bases and J 3 bases, leaving 12 bases between the germline ends. The CDR3 loop spans 15 amino acids. The CD8+CD4-CCR7+CD45RA+ phenotype defined the sorted naive CD8 T cells. Bulk TCR libraries used previously described methods and listed TCR primers. TCRdb re-derived calls from the PCR reads in MiXCR, one entry per CDR3 protein. This repertoire shows about half a million distinct CDR3 sequences, about 20% found once; its top ten account for 0.7% to 1%. At least ten counts were recorded for this clonotype. Its target is not known. The receptor was isolated from a human donor in good health. Some libraries in this study had Jurkat cell RNA spiked in. The rearrangement uses TRBV5-6 and TRBJ1-1; D is perhaps TRBD1 (5 bases). Sequencing was done on a sample of naive CD8+ T cells from blood, with Jurkat cell RNA spiked in. Subset noted: FACS-sorted CD8+CD4-CCR7+CD45RA+ naive T cells. The CDR3 spells CASSLVEGLDTEAFF. The CDR3 DNA is TGTGCCAGCAGCTTGGTAGAGGGGTTGGACACTGAAGCTTTCTTT.